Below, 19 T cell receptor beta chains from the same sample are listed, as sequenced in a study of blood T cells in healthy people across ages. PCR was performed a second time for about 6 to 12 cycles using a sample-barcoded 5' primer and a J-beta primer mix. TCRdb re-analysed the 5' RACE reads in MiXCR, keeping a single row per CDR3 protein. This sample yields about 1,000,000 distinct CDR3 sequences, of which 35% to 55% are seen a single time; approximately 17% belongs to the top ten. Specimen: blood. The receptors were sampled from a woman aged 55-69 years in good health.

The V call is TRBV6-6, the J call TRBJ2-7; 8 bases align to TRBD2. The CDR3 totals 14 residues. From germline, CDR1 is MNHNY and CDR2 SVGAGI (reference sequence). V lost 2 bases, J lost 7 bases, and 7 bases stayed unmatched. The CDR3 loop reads CASSYPGGPQEQYF. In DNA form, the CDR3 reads TGTGCCAGCAGTTACCCGGGAGGGCCTCAGGAGCAGTACTTC.

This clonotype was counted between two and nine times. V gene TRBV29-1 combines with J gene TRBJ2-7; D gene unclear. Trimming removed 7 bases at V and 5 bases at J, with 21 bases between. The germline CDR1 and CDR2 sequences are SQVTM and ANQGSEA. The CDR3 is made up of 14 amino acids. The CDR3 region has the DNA TGCAGCGCCTCCCTGGGTACTCCGGTCGACGAGCAGTACTTC. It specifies CSASLGTPVDEQYF.

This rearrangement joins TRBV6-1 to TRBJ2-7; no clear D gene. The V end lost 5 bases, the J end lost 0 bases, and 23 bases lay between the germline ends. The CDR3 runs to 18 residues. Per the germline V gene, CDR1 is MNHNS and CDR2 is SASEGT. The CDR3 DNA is TGTGCCAGCAGTACCCCGCTCCTCCGCAGTCGATACTCCTACGAGCAGTACTTC. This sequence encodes CASSTPLLRSRYSYEQYF.

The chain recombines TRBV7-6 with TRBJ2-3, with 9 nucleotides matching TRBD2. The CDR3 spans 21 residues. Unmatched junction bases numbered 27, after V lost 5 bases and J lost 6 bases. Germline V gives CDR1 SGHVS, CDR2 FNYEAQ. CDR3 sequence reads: CASSLTIGTGTSFNENDTQYF. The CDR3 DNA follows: TGTGCCAGCAGCCTCACTATAGGGACCGGGACTAGCTTTAACGAGAACGATACGCAGTATTTT.

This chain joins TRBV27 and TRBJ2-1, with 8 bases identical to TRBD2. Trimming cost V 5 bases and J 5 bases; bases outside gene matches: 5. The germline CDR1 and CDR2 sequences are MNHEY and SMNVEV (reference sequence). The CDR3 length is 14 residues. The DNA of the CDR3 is TGTGCCAGCAGTCAGACTAGCGAGCACAATGAGCAGTTCTTC. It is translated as CASSQTSEHNEQFF.

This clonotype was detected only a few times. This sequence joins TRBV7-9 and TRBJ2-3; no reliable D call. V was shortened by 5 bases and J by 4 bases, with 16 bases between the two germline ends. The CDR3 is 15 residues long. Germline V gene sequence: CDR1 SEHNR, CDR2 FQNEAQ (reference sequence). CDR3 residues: CASSAGSIGSDTQYF. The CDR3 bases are TGTGCCAGCAGCGCCGGGTCAATTGGGTCAGATACGCAGTATTTT.

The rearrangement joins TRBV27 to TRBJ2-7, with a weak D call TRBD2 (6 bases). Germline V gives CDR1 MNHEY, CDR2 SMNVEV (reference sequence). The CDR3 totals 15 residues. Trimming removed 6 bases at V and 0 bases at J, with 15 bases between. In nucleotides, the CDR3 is TGTGCCAGCAGGCCCGGGACTTCTAGCTCCTACGAGCAGTACTTC. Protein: CASRPGTSSSYEQYF.

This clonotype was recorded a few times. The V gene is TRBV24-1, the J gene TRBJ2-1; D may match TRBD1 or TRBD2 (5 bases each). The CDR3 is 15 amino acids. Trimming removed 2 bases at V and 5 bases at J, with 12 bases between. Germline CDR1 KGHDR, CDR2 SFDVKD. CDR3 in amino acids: CATSDYGTRNNEQFF. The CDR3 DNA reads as TGTGCCACCAGTGATTATGGGACCAGGAACAATGAGCAGTTCTTC.

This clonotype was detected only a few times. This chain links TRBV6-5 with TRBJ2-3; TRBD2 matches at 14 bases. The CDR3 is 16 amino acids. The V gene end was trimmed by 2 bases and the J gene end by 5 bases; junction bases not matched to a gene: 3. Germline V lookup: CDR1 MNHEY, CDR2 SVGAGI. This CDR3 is CASSYGTSGSVDTQYF. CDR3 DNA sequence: TGTGCCAGCAGTTACGGGACTAGCGGGAGTGTAGATACGCAGTATTTT.

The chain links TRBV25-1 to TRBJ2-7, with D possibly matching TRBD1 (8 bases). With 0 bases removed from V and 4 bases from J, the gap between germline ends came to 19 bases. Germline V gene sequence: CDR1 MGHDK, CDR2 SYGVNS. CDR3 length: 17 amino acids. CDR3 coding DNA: TGTGCCAGCAGTGAATACGACCGAACAGGGGGAGGGTACGAGCAGTACTTC. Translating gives CASSEYDRTGGGYEQYF.

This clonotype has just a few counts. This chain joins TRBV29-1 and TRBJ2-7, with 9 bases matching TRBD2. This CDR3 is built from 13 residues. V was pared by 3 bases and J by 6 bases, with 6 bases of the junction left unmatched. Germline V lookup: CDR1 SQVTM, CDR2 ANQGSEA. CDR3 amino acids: CSVDASGVGEQYF. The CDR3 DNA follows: TGCAGCGTTGACGCTAGCGGGGTCGGCGAGCAGTACTTC.

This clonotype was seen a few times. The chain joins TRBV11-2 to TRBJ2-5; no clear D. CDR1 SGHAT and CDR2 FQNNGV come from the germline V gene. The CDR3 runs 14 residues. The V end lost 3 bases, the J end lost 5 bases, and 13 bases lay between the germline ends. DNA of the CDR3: TGTGCCAGCAGCTTTACGGACGTTGGTGAGACCCAGTACTTC. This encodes CASSFTDVGETQYF.

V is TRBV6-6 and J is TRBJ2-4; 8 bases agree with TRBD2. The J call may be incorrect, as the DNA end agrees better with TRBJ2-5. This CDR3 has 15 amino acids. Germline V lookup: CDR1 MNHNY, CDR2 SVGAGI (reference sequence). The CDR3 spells CASSSEREIRETQYF. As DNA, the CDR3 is TGTGCCAGCAGTTCGGAGCGGGAGATTCGAGAGACCCAGTACTTC.

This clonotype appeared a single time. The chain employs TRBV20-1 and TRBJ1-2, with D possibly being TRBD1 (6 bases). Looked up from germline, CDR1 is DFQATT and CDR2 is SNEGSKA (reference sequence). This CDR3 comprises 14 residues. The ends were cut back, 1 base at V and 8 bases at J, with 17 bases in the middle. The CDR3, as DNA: TGCAGTGCTAGAGGGGGGCATACTCTCGGCGGCTACACCTTC. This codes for CSARGGHTLGGYTF.

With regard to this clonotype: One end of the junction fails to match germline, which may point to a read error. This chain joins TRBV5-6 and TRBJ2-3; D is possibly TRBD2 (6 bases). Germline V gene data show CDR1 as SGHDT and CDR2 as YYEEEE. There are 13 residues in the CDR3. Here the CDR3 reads CASGLEGPDTQYF. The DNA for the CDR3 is TGTGCCAGCGGCTTGGAGGGTCCAGATACGCAGTATTTT.

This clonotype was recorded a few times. For the CDR3, the DNA is TGTGCCAGCTTCTCTACAGGGGACACTGAAGCTTTCTTT. Its translation is CASFSTGDTEAFF. V usage is TRBV27 and J usage is TRBJ1-1; 7 positions agree with TRBD1. Germline V gene lookup returns CDR1 MNHEY and CDR2 SMNVEV (reference sequence). The CDR3 has 13 residues. J lost 3 bases, V lost 8 bases, and 6 bases had no gene match.

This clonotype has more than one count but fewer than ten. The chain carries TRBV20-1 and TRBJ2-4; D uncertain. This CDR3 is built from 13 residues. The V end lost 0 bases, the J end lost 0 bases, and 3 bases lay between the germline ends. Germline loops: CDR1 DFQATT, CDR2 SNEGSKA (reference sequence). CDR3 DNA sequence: TGCAGTGCTAGAGATCTAGCCAAAAACATTCAGTACTTC. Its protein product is CSARDLAKNIQYF.

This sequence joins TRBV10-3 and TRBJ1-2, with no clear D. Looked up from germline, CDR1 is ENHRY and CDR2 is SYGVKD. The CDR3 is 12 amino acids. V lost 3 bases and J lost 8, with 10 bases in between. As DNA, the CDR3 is TGTGCCATCAGTGATAACCCGGGGGGCTACACCTTC. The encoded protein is CAISDNPGGYTF.

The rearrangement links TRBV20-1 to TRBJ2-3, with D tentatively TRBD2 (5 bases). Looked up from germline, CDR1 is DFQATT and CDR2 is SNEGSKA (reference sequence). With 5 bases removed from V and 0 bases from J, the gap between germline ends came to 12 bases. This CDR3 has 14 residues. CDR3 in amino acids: CSARPRTSTDTQYF. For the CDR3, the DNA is TGCAGTGCTCGTCCTAGGACTAGCACAGATACGCAGTATTTT.